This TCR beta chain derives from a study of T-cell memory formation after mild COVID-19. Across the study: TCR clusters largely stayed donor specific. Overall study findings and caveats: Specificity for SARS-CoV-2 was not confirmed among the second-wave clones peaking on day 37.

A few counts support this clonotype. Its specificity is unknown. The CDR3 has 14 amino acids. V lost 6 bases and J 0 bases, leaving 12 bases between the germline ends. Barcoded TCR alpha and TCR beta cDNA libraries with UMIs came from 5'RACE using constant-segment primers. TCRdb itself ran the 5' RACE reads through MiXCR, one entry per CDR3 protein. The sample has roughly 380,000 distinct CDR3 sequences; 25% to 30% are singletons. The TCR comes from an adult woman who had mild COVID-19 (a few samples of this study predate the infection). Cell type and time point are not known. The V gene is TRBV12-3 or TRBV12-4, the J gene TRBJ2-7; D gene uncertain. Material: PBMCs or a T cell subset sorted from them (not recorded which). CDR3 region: CASRPSTSSYEQYF. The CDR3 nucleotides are TGTGCCAGCAGGCCCAGCACAAGCTCCTACGAGCAGTACTTC.